Following are 27 T cell receptor beta chains from one sample sequenced in a study of beta chain features in type 1 diabetes (dated by TCRdb to the late 2010s). Broader findings and caveats from the paper: Type 1 diabetes patients showed a moderate but significant shortening of TCRB CDR3 length in all four CD4+ subsets.

Receptor amplification or capture employed the immunoSEQ multiplex PCR assay. The High Capacity cDNA Reverse Transcription Kit was used to reverse transcribe all of the isolated RNA, meaning that expressed TCRB transcripts were what got sequenced. TCRdb holds this immuneACCESS table with in-frame rearrangements only. Some clones are missing; in checked studies, unresolved V genes explain under half, and the rest has no known cause. Here the sample has almost 350,000 clones; about a tenth occur a single time. The biggest ten clones account for more than 0.8% of the sample. The antigens for these receptors are not known. Input material: central memory CD4+ T cells from blood. These receptors originate from a man aged 30 to 45 with type 1 diabetes.

The chain is built from TRBV4-3 and TRBJ1-2; D is perhaps TRBD1 (5 bases). V dropped 3 bases and J dropped 0 bases, with 14 bases sitting between them. Germline V gene lookup returns CDR1 LGHNA and CDR2 YSLEER. The CDR3 consists of 16 residues. In DNA form, the CDR3 reads TGCGCCAGCAGCCAGCAGGGCGACTCAGCTAACTATGGCTACACCTTC. Encoded protein: CASSQQGDSANYGYTF.

The chain joins TRBV29-1 to TRBJ1-1; a weak D match, TRBD1 (6 bases). CDR1 and CDR2 (germline): SQVTM, ANQGSEA. Trimming removed 2 bases from V and 1 base from J, with 20 bases in between. The CDR3 extends over 17 amino acids. The CDR3 spells CSVEPHQSGGRNTEAFF. CDR3 sequence (DNA): TGCAGCGTTGAACCGCATCAATCCGGGGGGCGGAACACTGAAGCTTTCTTT.

J is TRBJ2-6 and V is TRBV18; TRBD1 agrees at 8 bases. Unmatched junction bases numbered 8, after V lost 3 bases and J lost 1 base. The CDR3 covers 18 residues. CDR1 KGHSH and CDR2 LQKENI come from the germline V gene. The chain's CDR3 is CASSPPGTGVSGANVLTF. The CDR3 DNA reads TGTGCCAGCTCACCGCCCGGGACAGGTGTTTCTGGGGCCAACGTCCTGACTTTC.

This rearrangement joins TRBV6-1 to TRBJ1-1; 9 positions agree with TRBD1. The CDR3 length is 14 residues. Germline V gene lookup returns CDR1 MNHNS and CDR2 SASEGT. V lost 4 bases, J lost 3 bases, and 3 bases stayed unmatched. The CDR3 coding sequence is TGTGCCAGCAGTGGTACAGGGGGCGACACTGAAGCTTTCTTT. This encodes CASSGTGGDTEAFF.

In this sample, this clone turned up many times. The chain employs TRBV9 and TRBJ2-3; D is perhaps TRBD2 (6 bases). CDR1 SGDLS and CDR2 YYNGEE come from the germline V gene. Trimming took off 0 bases at V and 3 bases at J, with 11 bases between the two ends. This CDR3 contains 15 residues. The CDR3 loop reads CASSVGGVWTDTQYF. DNA for the CDR3: TGTGCCAGCAGCGTAGGCGGGGTGTGGACAGATACGCAGTATTTT.

As for this clone: At one of its ends the junction is not consistent with the germline gene, which may arise from a read error. The V gene is TRBV6-1, the J gene TRBJ1-1; TRBD1 agrees at 7 bases. The CDR3 runs to 14 residues. Per germline, CDR1 MNHNS and CDR2 SASEGT. The CDR3 loop reads CASSVRGENSEAFF. The CDR3 bases are TGTGCCAGCAGTGTCAGGGGGGAGAACTCTGAAGCTTTCTTT.

This clone appeared a few times. This same CDR3 is encoded by further DNA sequences in the sample. The chain joins TRBV19 to TRBJ2-3; no clear D. The CDR3 consists of 14 residues. Trimming cost V 0 bases and J 0 bases, with 4 bases left between them. CDR1 is LNHDA and CDR2 is SQIVND in the germline V gene (reference sequence). The CDR3 sequence is CASSIDSSTDTQYF. CDR3 nucleotide sequence: TGTGCCAGTAGTATAGATTCAAGCACAGATACGCAGTATTTT. Drawing the rest from reference TRBV19 and TRBJ2-3, the complete variable domain is DGGITQSPKYLFRKEGQNVTLSCEQNLNHDAMYWYRQDPGQGLRLIYYSQIVNDFQKGDIAEGYSVSREKKESFPLTVTSAQKNPTAFYLCASSIDSSTDTQYFGPGTRLTVL.

V usage is TRBV11-2 and J usage is TRBJ2-1, with D possibly called TRBD1 or TRBD2 (5 bases each). Per germline, CDR1 SGHAT and CDR2 FQNNGV. V was pared by 3 bases and J by 0 bases, with 15 bases between. The CDR3 spans 17 residues. CDR3 amino acids: CASSLRSWGSSYNEQFF. The CDR3 DNA sequence: TGTGCCAGCAGCTTGCGTTCGTGGGGGTCCTCCTACAATGAGCAGTTCTTC.

This clone came up a few times. The J gene is TRBJ2-5, the V gene TRBV5-1; a possible D gene is TRBD1 (5 bases). The germline V and J ends were trimmed by 0 bases and 5 bases, with 17 bases remaining between them. This CDR3 spans 16 amino acids. Germline CDR1 is SGHRS and CDR2 is YFSETQ. The CDR3 bases are TGCGCCAGCAGCTTGGGACTCCTTCAGGGTGGTGAGACCCAGTACTTC. This encodes CASSLGLLQGGETQYF.

The chain links TRBV6-5 to TRBJ1-2; D is uncertain. Germline lookup yields CDR1 MNHEY and CDR2 SVGAGI. CDR3 length: 14 amino acids. Trimming took off 0 bases at V and 7 bases at J, with 12 bases between the two ends. DNA for the CDR3: TGTGCCAGCAGTTACTCGGGCCGTTTAGGTGGCTACACCTTC. The encoded protein is CASSYSGRLGGYTF.

V is TRBV18 and J is TRBJ1-1; a weak D match, TRBD1 (5 bases). CDR3 length equals 14 residues. Germline V gene lookup returns CDR1 KGHSH and CDR2 LQKENI. V was clipped by 3 bases and J by 8 bases, with 16 bases between them. The CDR3, as DNA: TGTGCCAGCTCACCCAGCAGGGTAGGAGAGGAAGCTTTCTTT. Translation: CASSPSRVGEEAFF.

The rearrangement uses TRBV2 and TRBJ1-4, with a weak D call TRBD1 (6 bases). This CDR3 is 14 amino acids long. The germline gives CDR1 SNHLY, CDR2 FYNNEI. Trimming took off 6 bases at V and 3 bases at J, with 11 bases between the two ends. CDR3 DNA: TGTGCCAGCAGGGAGAGACAGGCTAATGAAAAACTGTTTTTT. It translates to CASRERQANEKLFF.

A few counts support this clone. The chain uses TRBV5-1 and TRBJ2-7; D is perhaps TRBD1 (5 bases). Trimming pared 3 bases from V and 1 base from J, leaving 11 bases between. The CDR3 is made up of 14 amino acids. Per the germline V gene, CDR1 is SGHRS and CDR2 is YFSETQ. CDR3 nucleotides: TGCGCCAGCAGCTGGGGCGGTGATTCCTACGAGCAGTACTTC. This sequence encodes CASSWGGDSYEQYF.

This clone was recorded a few times. The rearrangement joins TRBV5-1 to TRBJ2-5; 7 nucleotides match TRBD1. The CDR3 is 13 amino acids. Germline V gene data show CDR1 as SGHRS and CDR2 as YFSETQ. The trim removed 3 bases at V and 3 bases at J, leaving 2 bases unmatched. CDR3 coding DNA: TGCGCCAGCAGCTGGGGACAGAAAGAGACCCAGTACTTC. As protein: CASSWGQKETQYF.

This clone was seen a handful of times. This rearrangement joins TRBV11-2 to TRBJ2-5; the D gene is possibly TRBD2 (6 bases). The CDR3 is made up of 14 amino acids. Germline V gene data show CDR1 as SGHAT and CDR2 as FQNNGV. The V gene lost 5 bases and the J gene lost 1 base, with 11 bases spanning the gap. CDR3 loop: CASSPGDGQETQYF. The DNA for the CDR3 is TGTGCCAGCAGCCCGGGGGACGGCCAAGAGACCCAGTACTTC.

This CDR3 reads CASSVEAYEQYF. CDR3 nucleotides: TGTGCCAGCAGTGTAGAAGCCTACGAGCAGTACTTC. V gene TRBV2 combines with J gene TRBJ2-7, with unresolved D. Germline V CDR1 and CDR2: SNHLY, FYNNEI. This CDR3 region has 12 residues. Trimming took 4 bases from V and 2 from J, leaving 6 bases between them.

This clone was seen a handful of times. This rearrangement joins TRBV7-9 to TRBJ2-2, with D possibly matching TRBD1 (6 bases). Trimming took 4 bases from V and 6 from J, leaving 12 bases between them. Germline values: CDR1 SEHNR, CDR2 FQNEAQ (reference sequence). The CDR3 is 14 residues long. Here the CDR3 DNA reads TGTGCCAGCAGCTACACACAGGGATCCGGGGAGCTGTTTTTT. It is translated as CASSYTQGSGELFF.

This clone was seen more than once but under ten times. V and J are TRBV7-2 and TRBJ2-1, with D tentatively TRBD1 or TRBD2 (6 bases each). Trimming pared 0 bases from V and 7 bases from J, leaving 10 bases between. The CDR3 is 14 amino acids. CDR1 is SGHTA, CDR2 FQGNSA, per germline. The CDR3 sequence: CASSLAGGWNEQFF. CDR3 in DNA: TGTGCCAGCAGCTTAGCGGGGGGCTGGAATGAGCAGTTCTTC. The whole variable domain, filled in from reference TRBV7-2 and TRBJ2-1, reads GAGVSQSPSNKVTEKGKDVELRCDPISGHTALYWYRQSLGQGLEFLIYFQGNSAPDKSGLPSDRFSAERTGGSVSTLTIQRTQQEDSAVYLCASSLAGGWNEQFFGPGTRLTVL.

This chain joins TRBV5-1 and TRBJ2-1; D assignment may be TRBD1 or TRBD2 (5 bases each). V lost 0 bases and J 7 bases, leaving 17 bases between the germline ends. The CDR3 contains 16 residues. The germline CDR1 and CDR2 sequences are SGHRS and YFSETQ. The CDR3, as DNA: TGCGCCAGCAGCTTGGTTTCCGGGACGGAACCGAATGAGCAGTTCTTC. It specifies CASSLVSGTEPNEQFF.

This sequence joins TRBV4-3 and TRBJ1-4; D is unclear. This CDR3 region has 18 residues. Germline lookup yields CDR1 LGHNA and CDR2 YSLEER. V gave up 0 bases and J gave up 7 bases, with 21 bases separating them. The CDR3 reads CASSQDHPQRTGSEKLFF. CDR3 DNA: TGCGCCAGCAGCCAAGATCATCCACAGCGGACCGGGAGTGAAAAACTGTTTTTT.

The DNA of the CDR3 is TGTGCCAGCAGTGAAGGAGTTATTAGCAATCAGCCCCAGCATTTT. The encoded protein is CASSEGVISNQPQHF. The chain is built from TRBV6-1 and TRBJ1-5; D gene ambiguous. The germline gives CDR1 MNHNS, CDR2 SASEGT. The CDR3 loop spans 15 amino acids. Deletions cut 1 base from V and 0 bases from J, with 7 bases between.

The chain employs TRBV6-5 and TRBJ1-5; 7 bases align to TRBD1. Germline V CDR1 and CDR2: MNHEY, SVGAGI. Losses at the gene ends were 10 bases for V and 4 bases for J; bases not matched to a gene: 7. The CDR3 has 13 residues. The CDR3 DNA is TGTGCCACCCGGGACAGCTCTAATCAGCCCCAGCATTTT. Encoded protein: CATRDSSNQPQHF.

As DNA, the CDR3 is TGTGCCAGTAGTATAGGATCGGGACAGGGATACAATGAGCAGTTCTTC. It specifies CASSIGSGQGYNEQFF. The chain couples TRBV19 to TRBJ2-1; 9 bases align to TRBD1. Trimming cost V 1 base and J 4 bases; bases outside gene matches: 5. This CDR3 spans 16 amino acids. CDR1 and CDR2 (germline): LNHDA, SQIVND (reference sequence).

This clone has just one count. The chain couples TRBV6-5 to TRBJ2-1; maybe TRBD1 (6 bases). Germline loops: CDR1 MNHEY, CDR2 SVGAGI. V lost 2 bases to trimming and J lost 5 bases, with 10 bases between them. This CDR3 is 14 amino acids long. This CDR3 is CASSYGGTNNEQFF. As DNA, the CDR3 is TGTGCCAGCAGTTACGGGGGCACCAACAATGAGCAGTTCTTC.

In its sample, this clone was seen a few times. The chain employs TRBV27 and TRBJ2-2; no clear D gene. The germline V and J ends were trimmed by 6 bases and 2 bases, with 10 bases remaining between them. The CDR3 totals 14 residues. Germline values: CDR1 MNHEY, CDR2 SMNVEV (reference sequence). DNA of the CDR3: TGTGCCAGCAGGAGAACAGATAACACCGGGGAGCTGTTTTTT. It is translated as CASRRTDNTGELFF.

This clone occurred a few times. The chain recombines TRBV27 with TRBJ2-3; D is ambiguous. CDR1 and CDR2 from the germline V gene are MNHEY and SMNVEV (reference sequence). The CDR3 extends over 11 amino acids. Trimming took 5 bases from V and 2 from J, leaving 2 bases between them. The CDR3 is CASSNTDTQYF. The CDR3 DNA reads as TGTGCCAGCAGTAACACAGATACGCAGTATTTT.

J is TRBJ1-5 and V is TRBV4-1; D not certain. The germline V gene encodes CDR1 MGHRA and CDR2 YSYEKL. V was clipped by 0 bases and J by 4 bases, with 13 bases between them. This CDR3 is built from 16 residues. CDR3 loop: CASSQEPGANNQPQHF. CDR3 sequence (DNA): TGCGCCAGCAGCCAAGAGCCCGGCGCCAATAATCAGCCCCAGCATTTT.